This TCR beta chain was identified during a study of T cells in Graves' hyperthyroidism and ophthalmopathy. Regions amplified from RNA transcripts were the TCR beta CDR3 regions. HTBI primers were used for first-round RT-PCR of the TCR CDR3. TCRdb reanalysed the multiplex PCR reads using MiXCR and keeps one entry per CDR3 protein. The repertoire holds about 480,000 distinct CDR3 sequences, with approximately 15% as singletons. This clonotype was found many times. The CDR3 runs to 12 residues. Germline loops: CDR1 DFQATT, CDR2 SNEGSKA (reference sequence). Trimming pared 7 bases from V and 3 bases from J, leaving 9 bases between.

This chain joins TRBV20-1 and TRBJ2-2; D possibly corresponds to TRBD1 (5 bases). Sequenced: blood. The sequence was collected from a woman aged 18 to 35 with Graves' hyperthyroidism. DNA of the CDR3: TGCAGTGTTCCGACAGACACCGGGGAGCTGTTTTTT. It codes for CSVPTDTGELFF.